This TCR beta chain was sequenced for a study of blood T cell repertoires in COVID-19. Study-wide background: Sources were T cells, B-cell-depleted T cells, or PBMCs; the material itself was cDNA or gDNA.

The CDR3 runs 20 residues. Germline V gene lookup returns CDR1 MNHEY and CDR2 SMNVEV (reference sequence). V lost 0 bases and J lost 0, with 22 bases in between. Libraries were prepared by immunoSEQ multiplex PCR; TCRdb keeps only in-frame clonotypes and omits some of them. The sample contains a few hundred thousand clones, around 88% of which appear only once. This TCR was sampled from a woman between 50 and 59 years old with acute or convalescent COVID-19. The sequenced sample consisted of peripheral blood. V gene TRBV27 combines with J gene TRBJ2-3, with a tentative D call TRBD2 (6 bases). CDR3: CASSLSTVGIAEASTDTQYF. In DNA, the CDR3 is TGTGCCAGCAGTTTATCGACGGTTGGAATAGCGGAAGCTAGCACAGATACGCAGTATTTT.